The 21 T cell receptor beta chains below all came from one sample that was sequenced in a study of regulatory T cells in long-lasting Graves disease. The TCR beta library used iRepertoire HTBI primers with Arm-PCR amplification of CDR3. A single record per CDR3 protein comes from TCRdb applying MiXCR to the multiplex PCR reads. The data show almost 350,000 distinct CDR3 sequences, 20% seen once. Indicated time point: persistent/refractory GD, antithyroid drugs over 5 years with positive TRAb. The TCR library used RNA extracted from PBMCs. Sequences were derived from peripheral blood mononuclear cells (PBMCs), sampled when the disease was refractory, from a patient treated with antithyroid drugs. These receptors all come from a female donor with Graves disease.

This clonotype was detected ten times or more. The chain uses TRBV12-3 or TRBV12-4 and TRBJ1-5, with no clear D. The CDR3 spans 13 residues. Trimming stripped 6 bases from V and 8 bases from J, with 14 bases between. The CDR3 DNA follows: TGTGCCAGCAGCCCGGAAGGCTTGAAGCCCCAGCATTTT. Translating gives CASSPEGLKPQHF.

Many counts were recorded for this clonotype. The rearrangement uses TRBV24-1 and TRBJ2-5; D possibly corresponds to TRBD1 (5 bases). Deletions cut 5 bases from V and 6 bases from J, with 12 bases between. This CDR3 is 13 amino acids long. Germline-derived CDR1 and CDR2 are KGHDR and SFDVKD. The CDR3 DNA sequence: TGTGCCACCAGTGTCTGGGGCAAAAAGACCCAGTACTTC. Translated, it gives CATSVWGKKTQYF.

This clonotype was counted many times. The chain recombines TRBV10-2 with TRBJ1-2; TRBD1 aligns across 7 bases. Trimming cost V 10 bases and J 4 bases; bases outside gene matches: 6. Germline V gives CDR1 WSHSY, CDR2 SAAADI. The CDR3 consists of 12 residues. The CDR3 region has the DNA TGCGCCATACAGGGGCAGGGCTATGGCTACACCTTC. This codes for CAIQGQGYGYTF.

This clonotype came up many times. The chain recombines TRBV12-3 or TRBV12-4 with TRBJ2-7; the D gene could be TRBD1 or TRBD2 (5 bases each). The CDR3 has 16 amino acids. The V end lost 2 bases, the J end lost 2 bases, and 16 bases lay between the germline ends. CDR3 amino acids: CASSLRTFGRPYEQYF. DNA of the CDR3: TGTGCCAGCAGTTTAAGGACATTTGGGAGACCCTACGAGCAGTACTTC.

This clonotype was picked up many times. The gene calls are TRBV7-6 and TRBJ2-5; maybe TRBD2 (5 bases). Germline assignment: CDR1 SGHVS and CDR2 FNYEAQ. Trimming left V 4 bases short and J 7 bases short, with 19 bases between. The CDR3 has 15 amino acids. In DNA form, the CDR3 reads TGTGCCAGCAGCTCCGGGCCAGCTGCCAGCGGGACCCAGTACTTC. Protein: CASSSGPAASGTQYF.

This clonotype occurred a few times. The J gene is TRBJ2-1, the V gene TRBV5-1, with TRBD2 identical over 12 bases. The CDR3 is 16 residues long. Germline CDR1 is SGHRS and CDR2 is YFSETQ. The V and J ends lost 0 bases and 4 bases, in that order; junction bases with no gene match: 2. The CDR3 DNA reads TGCGCCAGCAGCTTGGCTAGCGGGGGGGGTTACAATGAGCAGTTCTTC. Translation gives CASSLASGGGYNEQFF.

This clonotype was seen repeatedly, ten times or more. V gene TRBV6-5 combines with J gene TRBJ1-1; no clear D gene. Germline V CDR1 and CDR2: MNHEY, SVGAGI. V gave up 0 bases and J gave up 2 bases, with 7 bases separating them. The CDR3 runs 14 residues. The CDR3 loop is CASSYSPVNTEAFF. The CDR3 DNA reads as TGTGCCAGCAGTTACTCCCCTGTAAACACTGAAGCTTTCTTT.

This clonotype appeared many times. This chain joins TRBV18 and TRBJ1-6; 8 nucleotides line up with TRBD1. Germline CDR1 and CDR2: KGHSH and LQKENI. V shed 3 bases and J 5 bases; nucleotides not matched to a gene: 0. The CDR3 covers 14 residues. The CDR3 DNA is TGTGCCAGCTCACCGACAGGGGATAATTCACCCCTCCACTTT. Translated: CASSPTGDNSPLHF. The whole variable domain, remainder taken from reference TRBV18 and TRBJ1-6, is NAGVMQNPRHLVRRRGQEARLRCSPMKGHSHVYWYRQLPEEGLKFMVYLQKENIIDESGMPKERFSAEFPKEGPSILRIQQVVRGDSAAYFCASSPTGDNSPLHFGNGTRLTVT.

About this clonotype: With a far larger clone one base away, a read error is the likely cause. The chain is built from TRBV12-3 or TRBV12-4 and TRBJ1-2; tentative D call: TRBD1 (6 bases). This CDR3 has 15 amino acids. V was cut by 5 bases and J by 4 bases, with 17 bases left in between. CDR3 region: CASSEQGLNTYGYTF. In DNA form, the CDR3 reads TGTGCCAGCAGTGAACAGGGACTGAATACCTATGGCTACACCTTC.

The sample holds many counts of this clonotype. The chain combines TRBV27 with TRBJ2-7; 9 bases fit TRBD2. Germline V gene data show CDR1 as MNHEY and CDR2 as SMNVEV (reference sequence). V lost 5 bases and J lost 0; bases outside the gene matches: 5. The CDR3 has 15 residues. The CDR3 region is CASSRSGGSSYEQYF. The CDR3 coding sequence is TGTGCCAGCAGTCGTAGCGGGGGTAGCTCCTACGAGCAGTACTTC.

V and J are TRBV5-5 and TRBJ2-7, with D maybe TRBD1 (6 bases). CDR3 length: 12 residues. Germline assignment: CDR1 SGHKS and CDR2 YYEKEE (reference sequence). The germline V and J ends were trimmed by 3 bases and 4 bases, with 8 bases remaining between them. CDR3: CASSWQGYEQYF. As DNA, the CDR3 is TGTGCCAGCAGCTGGCAGGGGTACGAGCAGTACTTC.

This clonotype was counted many times. The chain has TRBV18 and TRBJ1-4; weak D call: TRBD1 (5 bases). V lost 1 base to trimming and J lost 7 bases, with 13 bases between them. The CDR3 is made up of 15 amino acids. Germline-derived CDR1 and CDR2 are KGHSH and LQKENI. The CDR3 DNA reads TGTGCCAGCTCACCACAGAGGGGCGGAGGTGAAAAACTGTTTTTT. Its translation is CASSPQRGGGEKLFF.

CDR3 amino acids: CASSREGRRRHGNTIYF. The CDR3 region has the DNA TGTGCCAGCAGCCGCGAGGGACGCCGAAGACATGGAAACACCATATATTTT. The chain uses TRBV6-1 and TRBJ1-3; the D gene is possibly TRBD1 (5 bases). V was trimmed by 6 bases and J by 3 bases, leaving 21 bases between them. The CDR3 consists of 17 residues. Per germline, CDR1 MNHNS and CDR2 SASEGT.

The chain has TRBV5-1 and TRBJ1-5; 7 nucleotides line up with TRBD1. CDR1 is SGHRS and CDR2 is YFSETQ in the germline V gene. The CDR3 consists of 16 residues. The V gene end was trimmed by 1 base and the J gene end by 0 bases; junction bases not matched to a gene: 4. This chain's CDR3 is CASSLTGDYSNQPQHF. The CDR3 bases are TGCGCCAGCAGCTTGACAGGGGATTATAGCAATCAGCCCCAGCATTTT.

The chain has TRBV20-1 and TRBJ2-5, with TRBD2 matching over 10 bases. This CDR3 has 13 amino acids. V was pared by 5 bases and J by 14 bases, with 14 bases of the junction left unmatched. The germline V gene has CDR1 DFQATT and CDR2 SNEGSKA (reference sequence). The CDR3 loop reads CSAGGPAGGPNYF. CDR3 in DNA: TGCAGTGCTGGGGGACCAGCGGGGGGGCCCAATTACTTC.

This chain connects TRBV27 to TRBJ2-5, with 11 bases identical to TRBD1. Germline V gene lookup returns CDR1 MNHEY and CDR2 SMNVEV (reference sequence). The length of the CDR3 is 16 residues. Losses at the gene ends were 6 bases for V and 3 bases for J; bases not matched to a gene: 9. CDR3 residues: CASRQWGTGGEETQYF. The DNA for the CDR3 is TGTGCCAGCAGACAATGGGGGACAGGGGGAGAAGAGACCCAGTACTTC.

On this clonotype: At one boundary the junction diverges from the germline segment, which might be a read error. The V call is TRBV3-1, the J call TRBJ1-1; 7 nucleotides align to TRBD1. This CDR3 comprises 12 residues. Per germline, CDR1 LGHDT and CDR2 YNNKEL (reference sequence). The CDR3 protein is CASRQEQGEAFF. Written as DNA, the CDR3 is TGTGCCAGCAGGCAAGAACAGGGGGAAGCTTTCTTT.

The sample holds a few counts of this clonotype. The chain employs TRBV19 and TRBJ1-1, with unresolved D. V lost 1 base, J lost 6 bases, and 12 bases lay in between. The germline V gene has CDR1 LNHDA and CDR2 SQIVND (reference sequence). The CDR3 runs 14 residues. Here the CDR3 reads CASSIGLFQAEAFF. CDR3 bases: TGTGCCAGTAGTATAGGCCTATTCCAGGCTGAAGCTTTCTTT.

The chain couples TRBV5-6 to TRBJ2-3, with 9 bases identical to TRBD2. The CDR3 length is 12 residues. Germline loops: CDR1 SGHDT, CDR2 YYEEEE. The V and J ends lost 0 bases and 14 bases, in that order; junction bases with no gene match: 4. In DNA form, the CDR3 reads TGTGCCAGCAGCTTGGCGGGACTAGCAAGGTATTTT. It is translated as CASSLAGLARYF.

This clonotype has at least ten counts. The V and J genes are TRBV6-1 and TRBJ1-2; D remains unclear. The V end lost 6 bases, the J end lost 8 bases, and 13 bases lay between the germline ends. The CDR3 spans 12 residues. Per the germline V gene, CDR1 is MNHNS and CDR2 is SASEGT. DNA of the CDR3: TGTGCCAGCAGCCCGGGAGGGTTCGGCTACACCTTC. This encodes CASSPGGFGYTF.

This clonotype was seen at least ten times. The chain uses TRBV2 and TRBJ2-7; D gene ambiguous. The CDR3 is made up of 14 amino acids. Germline V gene lookup returns CDR1 SNHLY and CDR2 FYNNEI. V lost 8 bases and J lost 2, with 16 bases in between. The CDR3 sequence: CASGTVLLPYEQYF. The CDR3 DNA is TGTGCCAGCGGCACAGTATTACTTCCCTACGAGCAGTACTTC.